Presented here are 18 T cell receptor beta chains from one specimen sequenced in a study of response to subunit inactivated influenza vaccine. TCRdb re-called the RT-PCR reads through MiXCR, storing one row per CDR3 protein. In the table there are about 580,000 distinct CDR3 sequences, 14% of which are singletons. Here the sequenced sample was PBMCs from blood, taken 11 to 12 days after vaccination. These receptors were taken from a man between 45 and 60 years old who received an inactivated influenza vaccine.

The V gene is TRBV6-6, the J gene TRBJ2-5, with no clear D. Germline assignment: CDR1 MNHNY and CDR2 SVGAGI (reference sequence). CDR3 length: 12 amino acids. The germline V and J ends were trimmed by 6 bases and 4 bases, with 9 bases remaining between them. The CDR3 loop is CASSSPRETQYF. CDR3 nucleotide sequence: TGTGCCAGCAGCTCCCCGAGAGAGACCCAGTACTTC.

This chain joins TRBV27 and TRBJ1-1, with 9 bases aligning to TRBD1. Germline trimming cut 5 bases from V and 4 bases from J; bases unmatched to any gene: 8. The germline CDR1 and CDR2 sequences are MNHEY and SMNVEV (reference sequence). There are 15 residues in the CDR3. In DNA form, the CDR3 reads TGTGCCAGCAGTCCGACAGGGGGGTCTCGCACTGAAGCTTTCTTT. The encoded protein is CASSPTGGSRTEAFF.

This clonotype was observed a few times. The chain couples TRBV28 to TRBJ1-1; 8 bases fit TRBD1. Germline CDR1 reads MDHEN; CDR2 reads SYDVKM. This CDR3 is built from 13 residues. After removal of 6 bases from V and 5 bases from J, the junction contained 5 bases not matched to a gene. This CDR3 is CASRGQGWTEAFF. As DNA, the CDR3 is TGTGCCAGCAGAGGACAGGGATGGACTGAAGCTTTCTTT.

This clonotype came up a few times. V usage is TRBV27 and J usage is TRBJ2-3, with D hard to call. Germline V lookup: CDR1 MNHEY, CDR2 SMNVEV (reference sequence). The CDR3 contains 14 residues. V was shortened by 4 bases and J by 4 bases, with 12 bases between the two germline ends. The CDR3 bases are TGTGCCAGCAGTTCAACCTCTTGGCCAGATACGCAGTATTTT. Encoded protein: CASSSTSWPDTQYF.

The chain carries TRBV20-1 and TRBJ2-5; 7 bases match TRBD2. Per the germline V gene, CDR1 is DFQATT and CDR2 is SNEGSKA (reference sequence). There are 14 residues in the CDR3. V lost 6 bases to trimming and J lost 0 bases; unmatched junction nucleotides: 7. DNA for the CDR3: TGCAGTGCGAGCAGCGGGATGTACCAAGAGACCCAGTACTTC. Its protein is CSASSGMYQETQYF.

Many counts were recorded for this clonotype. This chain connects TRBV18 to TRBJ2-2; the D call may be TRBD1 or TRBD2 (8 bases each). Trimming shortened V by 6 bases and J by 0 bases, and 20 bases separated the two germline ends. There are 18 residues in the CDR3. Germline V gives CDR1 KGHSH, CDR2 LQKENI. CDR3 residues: CASSRRGPSGSNTGELFF. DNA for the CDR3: TGTGCCAGCTCCCGCAGGGGGCCTAGCGGGTCGAACACCGGGGAGCTGTTTTTT.

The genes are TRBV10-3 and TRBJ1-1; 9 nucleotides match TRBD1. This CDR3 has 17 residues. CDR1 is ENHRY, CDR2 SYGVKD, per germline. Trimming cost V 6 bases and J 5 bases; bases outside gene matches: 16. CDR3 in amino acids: CAISPGTGPFGRTEAFF. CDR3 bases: TGTGCCATCAGCCCCGGGACAGGGCCTTTTGGAAGGACTGAAGCTTTCTTT.

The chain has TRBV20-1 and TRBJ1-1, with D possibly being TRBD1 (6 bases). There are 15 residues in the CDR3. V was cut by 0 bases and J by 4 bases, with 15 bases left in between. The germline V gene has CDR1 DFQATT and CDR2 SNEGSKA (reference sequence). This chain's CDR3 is CSARDIQGVTTEAFF. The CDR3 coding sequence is TGCAGTGCTAGAGATATACAGGGCGTGACCACTGAAGCTTTCTTT.

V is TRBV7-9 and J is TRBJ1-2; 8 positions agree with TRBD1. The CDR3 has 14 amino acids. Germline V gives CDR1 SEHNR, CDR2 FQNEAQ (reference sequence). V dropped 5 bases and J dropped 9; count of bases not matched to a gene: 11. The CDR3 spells CASSPRQGPFRYTF. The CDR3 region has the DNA TGTGCCAGCAGCCCGCGACAGGGGCCTTTTCGCTACACCTTC.

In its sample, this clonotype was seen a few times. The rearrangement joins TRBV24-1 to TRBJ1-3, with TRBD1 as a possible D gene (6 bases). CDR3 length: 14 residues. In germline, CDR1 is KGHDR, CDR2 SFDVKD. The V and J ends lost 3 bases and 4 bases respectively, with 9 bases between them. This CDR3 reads CATSDPGAGNTIYF. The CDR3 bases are TGTGCCACCAGTGATCCAGGGGCCGGAAACACCATATATTTT.

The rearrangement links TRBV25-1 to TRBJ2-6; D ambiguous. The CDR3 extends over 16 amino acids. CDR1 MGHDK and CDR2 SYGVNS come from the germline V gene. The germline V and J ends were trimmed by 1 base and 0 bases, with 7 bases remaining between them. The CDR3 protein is CASSEFGVSGANVLTF. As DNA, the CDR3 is TGTGCCAGCAGTGAATTTGGCGTCTCTGGGGCCAACGTCCTGACTTTC.

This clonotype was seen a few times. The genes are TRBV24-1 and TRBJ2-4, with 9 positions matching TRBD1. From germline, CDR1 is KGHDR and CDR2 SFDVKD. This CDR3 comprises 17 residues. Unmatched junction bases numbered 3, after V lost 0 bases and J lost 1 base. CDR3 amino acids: CATSDLRDRAAKNIQYF. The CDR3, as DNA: TGTGCCACCAGTGATTTGAGGGACAGGGCGGCCAAAAACATTCAGTACTTC.

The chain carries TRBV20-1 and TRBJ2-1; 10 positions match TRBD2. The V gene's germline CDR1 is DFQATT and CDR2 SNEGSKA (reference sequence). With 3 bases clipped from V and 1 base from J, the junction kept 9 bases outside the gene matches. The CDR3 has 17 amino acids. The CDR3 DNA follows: TGCAGTGCTAGTGCCCCTAGCGGGAGCTTGTCCTACAATGAGCAGTTCTTC. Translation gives CSASAPSGSLSYNEQFF.

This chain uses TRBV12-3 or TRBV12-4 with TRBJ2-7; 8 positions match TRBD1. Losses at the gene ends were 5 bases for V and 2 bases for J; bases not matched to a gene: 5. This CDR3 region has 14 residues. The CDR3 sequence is CASSKDRVTYEQYF. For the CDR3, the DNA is TGTGCCAGCAGTAAGGACAGGGTCACCTACGAGCAGTACTTC.

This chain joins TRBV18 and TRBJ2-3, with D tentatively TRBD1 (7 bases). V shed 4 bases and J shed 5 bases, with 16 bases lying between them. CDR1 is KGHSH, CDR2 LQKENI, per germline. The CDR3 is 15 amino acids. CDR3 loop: CASSRDSGRVDTQYF. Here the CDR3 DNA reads TGTGCCAGCTCACGGGACAGCGGGCGGGTAGATACGCAGTATTTT.

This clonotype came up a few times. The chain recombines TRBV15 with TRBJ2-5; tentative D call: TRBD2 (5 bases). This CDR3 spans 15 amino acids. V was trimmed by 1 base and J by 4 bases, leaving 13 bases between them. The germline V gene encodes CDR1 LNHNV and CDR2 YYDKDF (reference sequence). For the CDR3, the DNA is TGTGCCACCAGCAGAGGGGCGGGTTACAGAGAGACCCAGTACTTC. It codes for CATSRGAGYRETQYF.

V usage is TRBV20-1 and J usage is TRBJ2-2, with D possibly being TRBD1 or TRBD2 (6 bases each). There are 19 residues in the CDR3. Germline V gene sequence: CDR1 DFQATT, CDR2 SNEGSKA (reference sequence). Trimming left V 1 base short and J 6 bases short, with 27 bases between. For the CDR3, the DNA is TGCAGTGCTAGAGCCCATCACGGGGGCCCGGGAAGGCCGGCCGGGGAGCTGTTTTTT. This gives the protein CSARAHHGGPGRPAGELFF.

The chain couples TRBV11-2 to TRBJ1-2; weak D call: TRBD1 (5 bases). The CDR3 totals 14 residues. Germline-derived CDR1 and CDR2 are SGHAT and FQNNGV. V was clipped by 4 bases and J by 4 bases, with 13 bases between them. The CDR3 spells CASSSRGAGYGYTF. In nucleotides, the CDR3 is TGTGCCAGCAGCTCCCGCGGGGCGGGCTATGGCTACACCTTC.